A single sample gave rise to the 17 T cell receptor beta chains below, sequenced in a study of identical twins. TCRdb recomputed calls from the 5' RACE reads with MiXCR, one row per CDR3 protein. The sample holds under 900,000 distinct CDR3 sequences; over 9% are singletons and the top ten take around 1.5%. This sample was shared with a second study, whose subject was yellow fever vaccine responses in identical twins.

Sample: PBMCs. Receptors originate from a woman aged 18-29 years in good health.

A few counts support this clonotype. The V gene is TRBV7-6, the J gene TRBJ1-2, with 9 positions matching TRBD1. V lost 1 base and J lost 4; bases outside the gene matches: 7. The germline V gene encodes CDR1 SGHVS and CDR2 FNYEAQ. The CDR3 has 16 amino acids. This chain's CDR3 is CASSLGGQGITYGYTF. The CDR3 bases are TGTGCCAGCAGCTTAGGTGGACAGGGGATAACCTATGGCTACACCTTC.

This chain connects TRBV12-3 or TRBV12-4 to TRBJ2-3; D gene uncertain. The CDR3 is 13 residues long. Trimming cost V 4 bases and J 6 bases, with 11 bases left between them. The CDR3 nucleotides are TGTGCCAGCAGTTCGCTCAAAGGGGATACGCAGTATTTT. Amino acid sequence: CASSSLKGDTQYF.

This clonotype was counted a few times. The chain recombines TRBV5-1 with TRBJ1-1; 8 nucleotides line up with TRBD1. This CDR3 is built from 16 residues. Germline CDR1 SGHRS, CDR2 YFSETQ. V lost 0 bases and J lost 3; bases outside the gene matches: 7. The CDR3 reads CASSLGTGYLDTEAFF. The CDR3 DNA sequence: TGCGCCAGCAGCTTGGGGACAGGGTACTTGGACACTGAAGCTTTCTTT.

The chain recombines TRBV7-8 with TRBJ2-7, with 8 bases lining up with TRBD1. With 1 base clipped from V and 1 base from J, the junction kept 3 bases outside the gene matches. The germline gives CDR1 SGHVS, CDR2 FQNEAQ. This CDR3 region has 15 residues. Written as DNA, the CDR3 is TGTGCCAGCAGCTTAGTCCGGACAGGGTCCTACGAGCAGTACTTC. Its protein is CASSLVRTGSYEQYF. The entire variable domain, with the rest obtained from reference TRBV7-8 and TRBJ2-7, is as follows: GAGVSQSPRYKVAKRGQDVALRCDPISGHVSLFWYQQALGQGPEFLTYFQNEAQLDKSGLPSDRFFAERPEGSVSTLKIQRTQQEDSAVYLCASSLVRTGSYEQYFGPGTRLTVT.

This clonotype showed up just a few times. The chain combines TRBV5-1 with TRBJ1-1; 9 nucleotides line up with TRBD1. The ends lost 5 bases at V and 0 bases at J; junction bases unmatched: 8. CDR1 is SGHRS and CDR2 is YFSETQ in the germline V gene. This CDR3 spans 16 amino acids. CDR3 bases: TGCGCCAGCAGACACCCGACAGGGGGAATGAACACTGAAGCTTTCTTT. The encoded protein is CASRHPTGGMNTEAFF.

In nucleotides, the CDR3 is TGCAGTGCTAGAGATTTCGGGGGAGCGAACACCGGGGAGCTGTTTTTT. This gives the protein CSARDFGGANTGELFF. V is TRBV20-1 and J is TRBJ2-2; a weak D match, TRBD2 (6 bases). The germline CDR1 and CDR2 sequences are DFQATT and SNEGSKA (reference sequence). The length of the CDR3 is 16 residues. V was shortened by 0 bases and J by 0 bases, with 11 bases between the two germline ends.

This clonotype was found a few times. CDR3 loop: CASSQLGGARRYGYTF. In DNA form, the CDR3 reads TGCGCCAGCAGCCAACTCGGGGGGGCCCGACGCTATGGCTACACCTTC. V usage is TRBV4-1 and J usage is TRBJ1-2, with D tentatively TRBD1 (6 bases). The ends were cut back, 2 bases at V and 4 bases at J, with 17 bases in the middle. The CDR3 length is 16 residues. CDR1 and CDR2 (germline): MGHRA, YSYEKL.

In its sample, this clonotype was seen a few times. This chain connects TRBV6-5 to TRBJ2-2; D is possibly TRBD2 (6 bases). CDR1 is MNHEY, CDR2 SVGAGI, per germline. The V gene lost 4 bases and the J gene lost 6 bases, with 12 bases spanning the gap. The CDR3 totals 14 residues. The CDR3 here is CASSSLGGPGELFF. Here the CDR3 DNA reads TGTGCCAGCAGTTCCCTGGGGGGTCCCGGGGAGCTGTTTTTT.

V is TRBV29-1 and J is TRBJ2-7, with D maybe TRBD1 (5 bases). CDR1 SQVTM and CDR2 ANQGSEA come from the germline V gene. Trimming removed 5 bases at V and 2 bases at J, with 10 bases between. The CDR3 covers 12 residues. This chain's CDR3 is CSVSTGTYEQYF. The CDR3 coding sequence is TGCAGCGTTAGTACAGGCACCTACGAGCAGTACTTC.

This clonotype was counted ten times or more. The chain is built from TRBV4-1 and TRBJ1-4; no definite D call. The V gene lost 0 bases and the J gene lost 8 bases, with 16 bases spanning the gap. Germline CDR1 reads MGHRA; CDR2 reads YSYEKL. The CDR3 has 16 residues. The chain's CDR3 is CASSQDYFRQTEKLFF. The CDR3 bases are TGCGCCAGCAGCCAAGATTATTTTCGTCAGACAGAAAAACTGTTTTTT.

The V call is TRBV10-3, the J call TRBJ1-4; unclear D gene. V lost 5 bases, J lost 7 bases, and 11 bases lay in between. The CDR3 covers 13 residues. The germline V gene has CDR1 ENHRY and CDR2 SYGVKD. The CDR3 here is CAISFNWGEKLFF. The CDR3 DNA sequence: TGTGCCATCAGTTTTAACTGGGGTGAAAAACTGTTTTTT.

The genes are TRBV6-5 and TRBJ1-6; maybe TRBD1 (6 bases). The CDR3 spans 14 residues. Germline CDR1 and CDR2: MNHEY and SVGAGI. Trimming removed 5 bases from V and 8 bases from J, with 13 bases in between. The CDR3 protein is CASSNRASDSPLHF. The CDR3 bases are TGTGCCAGCAGTAACAGGGCATCGGATTCACCCCTCCACTTT.

This clonotype occurred a few times. The chain combines TRBV20-1 with TRBJ2-1, with 8 bases matching TRBD2. CDR1 DFQATT and CDR2 SNEGSKA come from the germline V gene (reference sequence). CDR3 size: 16 residues. The J segment lost 1 base and the V segment lost 3 bases, leaving 8 bases of the junction unmatched. CDR3 amino acids: CSASPFPGGSYNEQFF. CDR3 DNA sequence: TGCAGTGCTAGCCCCTTTCCGGGAGGGTCCTACAATGAGCAGTTCTTC.

The chain employs TRBV9 and TRBJ1-1, with 8 bases aligning to TRBD1. The J segment lost 5 bases and the V segment lost 2 bases, leaving 5 bases of the junction unmatched. The germline V gene encodes CDR1 SGDLS and CDR2 YYNGEE. The length of the CDR3 is 14 residues. Here the CDR3 reads CASSVARGLTEAFF. CDR3 bases: TGTGCCAGCAGCGTTGCCAGGGGGCTAACTGAAGCTTTCTTT.

This rearrangement joins TRBV6-1 to TRBJ2-1; D remains ambiguous. Germline loops: CDR1 MNHNS, CDR2 SASEGT. The germline V and J ends were trimmed by 2 bases and 1 base, with 12 bases remaining between them. The CDR3 length is 16 residues. As DNA, the CDR3 is TGTGCCAGCAGTGAACTAGTTACTGATTCCTACAATGAGCAGTTCTTC. The encoded protein is CASSELVTDSYNEQFF.

This clonotype showed up just a few times. V usage is TRBV6-1 and J usage is TRBJ1-3; D remains ambiguous. Per germline, CDR1 MNHNS and CDR2 SASEGT. V was shortened by 5 bases and J by 1 base, with 21 bases between the two germline ends. The CDR3 sequence is 18 residues long. The CDR3 nucleotides are TGTGCCAGCAGTCAACGCCTCGGCCCGAGGGTATCTGGAAACACCATATATTTT. Its protein is CASSQRLGPRVSGNTIYF.

In its sample, this clonotype was seen many times. The chain couples TRBV6-4 to TRBJ2-1; D gene ambiguous. This CDR3 region has 13 residues. CDR1 and CDR2 (germline): MRHNA, SNTAGT. V shed 2 bases and J shed 2 bases, with 4 bases lying between them. This CDR3 reads CASSDPPYNEQFF. CDR3 sequence (DNA): TGTGCCAGCAGTGACCCCCCCTACAATGAGCAGTTCTTC.